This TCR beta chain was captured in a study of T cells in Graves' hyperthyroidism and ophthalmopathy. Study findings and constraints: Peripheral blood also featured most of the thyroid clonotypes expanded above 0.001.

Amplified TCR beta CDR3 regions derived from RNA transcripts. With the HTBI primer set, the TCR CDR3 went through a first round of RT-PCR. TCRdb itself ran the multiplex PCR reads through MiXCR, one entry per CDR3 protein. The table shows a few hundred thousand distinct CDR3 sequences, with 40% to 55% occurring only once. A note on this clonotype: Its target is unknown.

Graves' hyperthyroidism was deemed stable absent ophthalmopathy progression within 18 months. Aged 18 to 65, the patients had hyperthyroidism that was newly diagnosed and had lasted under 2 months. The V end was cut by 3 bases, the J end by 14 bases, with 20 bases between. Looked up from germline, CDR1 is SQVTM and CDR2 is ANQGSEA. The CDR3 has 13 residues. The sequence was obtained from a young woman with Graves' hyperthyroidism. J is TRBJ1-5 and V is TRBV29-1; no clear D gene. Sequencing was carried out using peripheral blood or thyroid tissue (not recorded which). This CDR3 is CSVDSGGGRNEHF. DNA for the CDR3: TGCAGCGTTGACTCCGGCGGCGGAAGGAATGAGCATTTT. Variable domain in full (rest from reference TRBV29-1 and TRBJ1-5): SAVISQKPSRDICQRGTSLTIQCQVDSQVTMMFWYRQQPGQSLTLIATANQGSEATYESGFVIDKFPISRPNLTFSTLTVSNMSPEDSSIYLCSVDSGGGRNEHFGDGTRLSIL.